This T cell receptor beta chain was sequenced in a study of identical twins (dated by TCRdb to the mid-2010s). For context, the study as a whole: The study deep-sequenced TCR alpha and beta repertoires from monozygotic twins, unrelated adults of various ages and cord blood to test whether fetal clonotypes persist. To rule out contamination, the twin experiments were replicated at different times with different library preparation protocols. Broad study findings and their caveats: Out-of-frame TCR alpha sequences shared between twins showed an excess of low generation-probability sequences compared with coincidental sharing between unrelated individuals. Invariant T cells such as MAIT and iNKT could partly confound zero-insertion analyses, although diverse VJ usage argued against such confounding for most clonotypes. The excess sharing between twins in beta out-of-frame sequences was weaker because fewer shared sequences reduced the signal-to-noise ratio. Because the same donors could not be followed over many years, the conclusions relied on cross-sectional statistical analysis. Abundant cord blood beta clonotypes had fewer insertions, young adult naive repertoires showed a similar but weaker trend, and memory repertoires showed no such trend. In monozygotic twins, recombination models systematically underestimated out-of-frame TCR alpha sharing, but the models matched the sharing seen between unrelated individuals.

The library relied on 5' RACE. The data were produced on an Illumina HiSeq 2000. Template switching added a universal primer binding site, and the final cDNA carried a unique molecular identifier that allowed TCR cDNA molecules to be counted accurately. Specific primers in the conserved constant-segment region were used to synthesize first-strand cDNA for the TCR alpha and beta chains. To control for contamination, every cDNA library carried two barcodes: a SMART-Mk sample barcode plus Illumina barcodes. TruSeq adapter sequences and Illumina sample barcodes were added in two successive PCR steps. TCR alpha and beta cDNA libraries were sequenced on the Illumina HiSeq platform with custom primers. The study's own analysis went as follows. MiGEC was used to process raw reads and extract unique molecular identifiers, and MiXCR was used to find CDR3 positions. Recombination models were inferred per individual with the repgenHMM and IGoR tools using an EM algorithm. Shared clonotype analysis was performed with the tcR package in R, normalizing sharing by the product of cloneset sizes. To study raw recombination free of thymic and clonal selection effects, out-of-frame nonproductive sequences were analyzed. Starting from the raw public reads, TCRdb applied fastp trimming at Q25, assembled clones with MiXCR and retained in-frame beta chains. Every distinct CDR3 protein forms one entry, paired with its most common genes and DNA. V and J calls and clone size were set by TCRdb, not the authors. The sample records 750,000 to 950,000 distinct CDR3 sequences, approximately 13% of which are singletons. The top ten clonotypes cover about 1.6% of the sample.

To note about this clonotype: Its specific antigen is unknown. The sample holds no much larger clone one base away, and base qualities are not on file.

Every donor in the study was a healthy Caucasian. The twin cohort comprised three pairs of female monozygotic twins, all aged roughly 18 to 30 years. Peripheral blood mononuclear cells were the source from which RNA for the TCR libraries was isolated. Cut back by 11 bases and 0 bases, the V and J ends lie 14 bases apart. Measured from the cysteine to the phenylalanine, the CDR3 is 15 residues long. The read is trimmed to its CDR3 DNA, 45 bases read in frame from base 1. CDR1 and CDR2 were assigned from the germline V gene as MNHNS and SASEGT. This same sample was also part of a study on yellow fever vaccine responses in identical twins. As the second study states: According to the authors, the vaccine-induced T cell response in identical twins seemed to be partly convergent and partly specific to each individual. In the study, vaccine-responding T cell clones were precisely tracked in identical twins.

Specimen: PBMCs. Recombination joined TRBV6-1 with TRBJ2-6; TRBD2 is possibly the D segment (5 matching bases). This clonotype was sampled from a woman under 30 in good health. The nucleotide sequence reads TGTGCCGGTGGGCCACTAGTCTCTGGGGCCAACGTCCTGACTTTC. Translated, it gives CAGGPLVSGANVLTF.